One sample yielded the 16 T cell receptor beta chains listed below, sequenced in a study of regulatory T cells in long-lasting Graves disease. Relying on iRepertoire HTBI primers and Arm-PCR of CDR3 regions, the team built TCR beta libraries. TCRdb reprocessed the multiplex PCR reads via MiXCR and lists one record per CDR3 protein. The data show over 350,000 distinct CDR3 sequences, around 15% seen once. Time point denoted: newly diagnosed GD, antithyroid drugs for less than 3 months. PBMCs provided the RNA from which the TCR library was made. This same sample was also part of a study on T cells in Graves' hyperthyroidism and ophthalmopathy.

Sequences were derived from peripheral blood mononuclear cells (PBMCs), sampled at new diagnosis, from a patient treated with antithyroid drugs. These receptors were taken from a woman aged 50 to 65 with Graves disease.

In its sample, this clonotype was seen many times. CDR3 in DNA: TGTGCCAGCAGCTCGACTAGCGCCCCCCAAGAGACCCAGTACTTC. Translation: CASSSTSAPQETQYF. The chain couples TRBV5-4 to TRBJ2-5; the match to TRBD2 covers 8 bases. Germline V gives CDR1 SGHNT, CDR2 YYREEE (reference sequence). The V and J ends lost 3 bases and 1 base, in that order; junction bases with no gene match: 5. The CDR3 loop spans 15 amino acids. The whole variable domain, filled in from reference TRBV5-4 and TRBJ2-5, reads ETGVTQSPTHLIKTRGQQVTLRCSSQSGHNTVSWYQQALGQGPQFIFQYYREEENGRGNFPPRFSGLQFPNYSSELNVNALELDDSALYLCASSSTSAPQETQYFGPGTRLLVL.

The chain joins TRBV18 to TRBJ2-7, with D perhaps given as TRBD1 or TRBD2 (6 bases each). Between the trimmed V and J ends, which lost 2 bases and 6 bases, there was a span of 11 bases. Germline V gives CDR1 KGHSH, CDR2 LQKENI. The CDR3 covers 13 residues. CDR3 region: CASSPNRDSEQYF. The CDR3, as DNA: TGTGCCAGCTCACCAAACAGGGACTCCGAGCAGTACTTC. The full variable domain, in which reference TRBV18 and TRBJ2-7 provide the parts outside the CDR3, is NAGVMQNPRHLVRRRGQEARLRCSPMKGHSHVYWYRQLPEEGLKFMVYLQKENIIDESGMPKERFSAEFPKEGPSILRIQQVVRGDSAAYFCASSPNRDSEQYFGPGTRLTVT.

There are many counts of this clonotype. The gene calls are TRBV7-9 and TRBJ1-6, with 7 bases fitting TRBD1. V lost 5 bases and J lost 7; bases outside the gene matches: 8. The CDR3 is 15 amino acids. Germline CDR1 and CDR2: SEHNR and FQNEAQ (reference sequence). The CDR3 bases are TGTGCCAGCAGCATCCGGGACAGCGACAATTCACCCCTCCACTTT. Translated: CASSIRDSDNSPLHF.

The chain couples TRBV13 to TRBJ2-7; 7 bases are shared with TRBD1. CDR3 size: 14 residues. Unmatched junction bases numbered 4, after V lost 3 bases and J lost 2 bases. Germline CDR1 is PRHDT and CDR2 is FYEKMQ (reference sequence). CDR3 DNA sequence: TGTGCCAGCAGCTTCGGGACAGACCCCTACGAGCAGTACTTC. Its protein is CASSFGTDPYEQYF.

CDR3 nucleotides: TGTGCCAGTAGTATAGCGGGACAGTGGGAGCAGTACTTC. Translated: CASSIAGQWEQYF. The rearrangement uses TRBV19 and TRBJ2-7; 7 bases line up with TRBD1. V shed 1 base, J shed 7 bases, and the junction held 4 bases outside the gene matches. CDR1 and CDR2 (germline): LNHDA, SQIVND (reference sequence). The CDR3 runs 13 residues.

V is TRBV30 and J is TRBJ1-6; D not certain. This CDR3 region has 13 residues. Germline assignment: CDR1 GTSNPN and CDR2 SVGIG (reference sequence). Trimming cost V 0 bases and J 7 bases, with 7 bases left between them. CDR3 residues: CAWSVLENSPLHF. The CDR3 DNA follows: TGTGCCTGGAGTGTACTAGAGAATTCACCCCTCCACTTT.

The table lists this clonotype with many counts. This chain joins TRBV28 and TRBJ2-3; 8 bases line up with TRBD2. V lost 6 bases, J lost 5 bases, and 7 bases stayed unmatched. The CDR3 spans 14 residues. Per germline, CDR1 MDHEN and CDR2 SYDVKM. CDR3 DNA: TGTGCCAGCAGATCAGCGGGAGAGGTAGATACGCAGTATTTT. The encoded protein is CASRSAGEVDTQYF.

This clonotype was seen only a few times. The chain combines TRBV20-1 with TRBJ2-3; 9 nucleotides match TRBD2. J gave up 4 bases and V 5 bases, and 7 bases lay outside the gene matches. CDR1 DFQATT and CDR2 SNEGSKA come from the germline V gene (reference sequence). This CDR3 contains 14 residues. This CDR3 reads CSAPKLAGADTQYF. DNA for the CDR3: TGCAGTGCTCCGAAACTAGCGGGCGCAGATACGCAGTATTTT.

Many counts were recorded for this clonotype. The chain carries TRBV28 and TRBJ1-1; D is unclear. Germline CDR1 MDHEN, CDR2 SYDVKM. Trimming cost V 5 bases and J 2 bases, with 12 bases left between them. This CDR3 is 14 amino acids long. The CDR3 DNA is TGTGCCAGCAGTCCCGGGATACCCAACACTGAAGCTTTCTTT. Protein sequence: CASSPGIPNTEAFF.

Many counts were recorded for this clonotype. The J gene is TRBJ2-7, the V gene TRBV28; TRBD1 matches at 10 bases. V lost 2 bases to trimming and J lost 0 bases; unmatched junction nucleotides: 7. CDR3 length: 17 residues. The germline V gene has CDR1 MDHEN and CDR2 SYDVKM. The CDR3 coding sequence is TGTGCCAGCAGTTTAGGGGACAGGGGCTCCAGCTCCTACGAGCAGTACTTC. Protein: CASSLGDRGSSSYEQYF.

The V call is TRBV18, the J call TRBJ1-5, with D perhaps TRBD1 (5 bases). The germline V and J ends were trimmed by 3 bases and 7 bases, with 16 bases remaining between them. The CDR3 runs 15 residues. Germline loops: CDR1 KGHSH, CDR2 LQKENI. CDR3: CASSPDSSKVQPQHF. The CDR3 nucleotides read TGTGCCAGCTCACCCGACAGTTCGAAGGTCCAGCCCCAGCATTTT.

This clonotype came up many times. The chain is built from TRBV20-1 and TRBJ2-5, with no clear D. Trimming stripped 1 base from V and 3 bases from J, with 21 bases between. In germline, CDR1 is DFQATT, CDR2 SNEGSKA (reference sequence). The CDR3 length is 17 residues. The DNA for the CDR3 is TGCAGTGCTAGAGCCTTGGCACTTTCGGATCACAAAGAGACCCAGTACTTC. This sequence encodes CSARALALSDHKETQYF.

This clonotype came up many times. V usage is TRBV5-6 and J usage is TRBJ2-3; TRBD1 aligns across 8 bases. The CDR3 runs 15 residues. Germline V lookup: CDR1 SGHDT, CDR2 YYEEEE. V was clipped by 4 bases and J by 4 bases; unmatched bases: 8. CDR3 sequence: CASSAGQGVADTQYF. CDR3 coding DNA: TGTGCCAGCAGCGCTGGACAGGGAGTCGCAGATACGCAGTATTTT.

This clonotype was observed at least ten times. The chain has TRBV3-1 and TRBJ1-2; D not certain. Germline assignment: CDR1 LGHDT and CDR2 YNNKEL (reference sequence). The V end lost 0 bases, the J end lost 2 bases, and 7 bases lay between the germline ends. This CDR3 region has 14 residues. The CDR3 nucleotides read TGTGCCAGCAGCCAAGAAGCGGTCAACTATGGCTACACCTTC. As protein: CASSQEAVNYGYTF.

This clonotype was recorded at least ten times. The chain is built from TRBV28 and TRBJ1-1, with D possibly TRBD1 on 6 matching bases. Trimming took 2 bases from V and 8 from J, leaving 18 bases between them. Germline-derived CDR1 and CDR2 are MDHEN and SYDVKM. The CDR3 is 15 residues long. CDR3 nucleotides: TGTGCCAGCAGTTTAGATCCAAGACAGGCAGTAGAAGCTTTCTTT. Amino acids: CASSLDPRQAVEAFF.

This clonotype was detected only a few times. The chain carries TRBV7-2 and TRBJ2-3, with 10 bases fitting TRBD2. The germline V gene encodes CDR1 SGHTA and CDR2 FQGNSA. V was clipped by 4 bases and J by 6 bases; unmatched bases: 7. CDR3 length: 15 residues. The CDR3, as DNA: TGTGCCAGCAGCTCATTCCTAGCGGGAGAGGATACGCAGTATTTT. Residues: CASSSFLAGEDTQYF.